This entry describes one TCR beta chain. This sample was included in a study of blood T cell repertoires in COVID-19. Germline V gives CDR1 MNHEY, CDR2 SVGEGT. Trimming stripped 6 bases from V and 3 bases from J, with 12 bases between. The CDR3 loop spans 14 amino acids. The assay was immunoSEQ multiplex PCR, and TCRdb's table has in-frame clones only and misses some. Altogether about 110,000 clones are present, less than 85% being singletons, with the ten largest covering 1.8%. The sequenced sample consisted of peripheral blood. The receptor was derived from a woman between 40 and 55 years old with acute or convalescent COVID-19. V usage is TRBV6-2 or TRBV6-3 and J usage is TRBJ1-5; no clear D. The CDR3 DNA sequence: TGTGCCAGCAGCCACGGTGGGCCCAATCAGCCCCAGCATTTT. Amino acids: CASSHGGPNQPQHF.